Following are 21 T cell receptor beta chains from one sample sequenced in a study of T cell responses to AZD1222 COVID-19 vaccine. Profiled with immunoSEQ multiplex PCR; TCRdb holds only in-frame clones, not every one. The table has approximately 110,000 clones, about nine tenths seen once. The starting material was peripheral blood, obtained on day 0 of AZD1222 vaccination. The receptors shown here come from an adult in good health.

This sequence joins TRBV19 and TRBJ1-2; 7 bases are shared with TRBD1. Germline CDR1 reads LNHDA; CDR2 reads SQIVND (reference sequence). This CDR3 spans 14 amino acids. V lost 7 bases and J lost 4; bases outside the gene matches: 9. The CDR3 here is CASTRQGPGYGYTF. CDR3 sequence (DNA): TGTGCCAGTACCAGACAGGGCCCAGGCTATGGCTACACCTTC.

V usage is TRBV5-4 and J usage is TRBJ2-3, with TRBD2 matching 12 bases. CDR1 is SGHNT, CDR2 YYREEE, per germline (reference sequence). The length of the CDR3 is 16 residues. The trim removed 0 bases at V and 4 bases at J, leaving 3 bases unmatched. The CDR3 DNA reads as TGTGCCAGCAGCTTGGGACTAGCGGGAGTTTCAGATACGCAGTATTTT. It is translated as CASSLGLAGVSDTQYF. Full variable domain (missing parts from reference TRBV5-4 and TRBJ2-3): ETGVTQSPTHLIKTRGQQVTLRCSSQSGHNTVSWYQQALGQGPQFIFQYYREEENGRGNFPPRFSGLQFPNYSSELNVNALELDDSALYLCASSLGLAGVSDTQYFGPGTRLTVL.

J is TRBJ1-1 and V is TRBV19; 8 nucleotides line up with TRBD1. Germline V gives CDR1 LNHDA, CDR2 SQIVND (reference sequence). With 7 bases clipped from V and 4 bases from J, the junction kept 5 bases outside the gene matches. CDR3 size: 13 residues. CDR3 protein: CASTRQGPTEAFF. CDR3 nucleotide sequence: TGTGCCAGTACCAGACAGGGGCCCACTGAAGCTTTCTTT.

This clone was seen a handful of times. The J gene is TRBJ2-1, the V gene TRBV19; D is perhaps TRBD1 or TRBD2 (5 bases each). The CDR3 loop spans 14 amino acids. CDR1 is LNHDA, CDR2 SQIVND, per germline (reference sequence). The ends were cut back, 3 bases at V and 8 bases at J, with 14 bases in the middle. The CDR3 is CASSMSGTPDEQFF. In DNA, the CDR3 is TGTGCCAGTAGTATGTCAGGGACCCCGGATGAGCAGTTCTTC.

This rearrangement joins TRBV6-5 to TRBJ1-3; D is uncertain. CDR1 and CDR2 (germline): MNHEY, SVGAGI. V lost 7 bases to trimming and J lost 7 bases, with 14 bases between them. The CDR3 runs to 13 residues. The CDR3 loop is CASNPRGGNTIYF. The CDR3 DNA sequence: TGTGCCAGCAATCCCCGCGGTGGGAACACCATATATTTT.

The chain employs TRBV12-3 or TRBV12-4 and TRBJ1-2; unclear D gene. This CDR3 contains 12 residues. V dropped 3 bases and J dropped 6 bases, with 8 bases sitting between them. CDR3 DNA: TGTGCCAGCAGTTTGGTTGGGGATGGCTACACCTTC. Amino acid sequence: CASSLVGDGYTF.

CDR3 sequence (DNA): TGTGCCAGCACCTTGACGACTCTTAGCTCCTACGAGCAGTACTTC. Translating gives CASTLTTLSSYEQYF. The chain has TRBV6-5 and TRBJ2-7, with no clear D. The ends were cut back, 7 bases at V and 0 bases at J, with 16 bases in the middle. Germline assignment: CDR1 MNHEY and CDR2 SVGAGI. The CDR3 covers 15 residues.

The genes are TRBV6-5 and TRBJ1-1; 7 bases map to TRBD1. The CDR3 runs to 16 residues. J lost 0 bases, V lost 4 bases, and 8 bases had no gene match. Germline loops: CDR1 MNHEY, CDR2 SVGAGI. The CDR3 DNA reads TGTGCCAGCAGTTTTAATCAGGGACAGCTGAACACTGAAGCTTTCTTT. Amino acids: CASSFNQGQLNTEAFF.

The chain joins TRBV6-6 to TRBJ2-1; D possibly corresponds to TRBD1 (6 bases). CDR1 MNHNY and CDR2 SVGAGI come from the germline V gene (reference sequence). This CDR3 has 14 residues. Trimming shortened V by 4 bases and J by 8 bases, and 15 bases separated the two germline ends. This CDR3 is CASSFLRGGDEQFF. The CDR3 nucleotides are TGTGCCAGCAGTTTTCTCAGGGGTGGGGATGAGCAGTTCTTC.

The chain uses TRBV11-2 and TRBJ2-5; possibly TRBD1 for D (6 bases). CDR1 and CDR2 (germline): SGHAT, FQNNGV. CDR3 length: 14 residues. V dropped 0 bases and J dropped 3 bases, with 8 bases sitting between them. The CDR3 coding sequence is TGTGCCAGCAGCTTAGATGAGGGGGAAGAGACCCAGTACTTC. It is translated as CASSLDEGEETQYF.

This clone was seen a single time. The CDR3: CASSEPPMPRGETQYF. CDR3 DNA sequence: TGCGCCAGCAGTGAACCCCCAATGCCGCGCGGGGAGACCCAGTACTTC. J is TRBJ2-5 and V is TRBV10-2; D is perhaps TRBD2 (5 bases). V dropped 3 bases and J dropped 5 bases, with 19 bases sitting between them. Germline V gene lookup returns CDR1 WSHSY and CDR2 SAAADI. This CDR3 comprises 16 residues.

The chain couples TRBV2 to TRBJ2-7, with D perhaps TRBD2 (6 bases). The CDR3 runs to 12 residues. Trimming removed 6 bases at V and 6 bases at J, with 12 bases between. Germline lookup yields CDR1 SNHLY and CDR2 FYNNEI. CDR3 loop: CASRGTALEQYF. The CDR3 region has the DNA TGTGCCAGCAGAGGGACTGCCCTCGAGCAGTACTTC.

This clone was detected once. The CDR3 DNA is TGTGCCAGTAGTCCCTCGCAACATAGCAATCAGCCCCAGCATTTT. This sequence encodes CASSPSQHSNQPQHF. The chain links TRBV19 to TRBJ1-5; D not resolved. CDR3 length equals 15 residues. CDR1 is LNHDA and CDR2 is SQIVND in the germline V gene (reference sequence). Trimming left V 5 bases short and J 0 bases short, with 11 bases between. Full variable domain (rest looked up from reference TRBV19 and TRBJ1-5): DGGITQSPKYLFRKEGQNVTLSCEQNLNHDAMYWYRQDPGQGLRLIYYSQIVNDFQKGDIAEGYSVSREKKESFPLTVTSAQKNPTAFYLCASSPSQHSNQPQHFGDGTRLSIL.

The chain couples TRBV6-5 to TRBJ1-1; TRBD1 might be the D (5 bases). The CDR3 length is 13 residues. Trimming took off 6 bases at V and 2 bases at J, with 10 bases between the two ends. Germline assignment: CDR1 MNHEY and CDR2 SVGAGI. This CDR3 is CASRRTPNTEAFF. The CDR3 nucleotides are TGTGCCAGCAGACGGACACCTAACACTGAAGCTTTCTTT.

The J gene is TRBJ1-5, the V gene TRBV7-8, with 7 bases fitting TRBD1. V shed 2 bases, J shed 4 bases, and the junction held 8 bases outside the gene matches. Germline lookup yields CDR1 SGHVS and CDR2 FQNEAQ. The CDR3 covers 16 residues. This CDR3 reads CASSLSRGEPNQPQHF. The CDR3 region has the DNA TGTGCCAGCAGCTTATCCAGGGGGGAGCCTAATCAGCCCCAGCATTTT.

CDR3 sequence (DNA): TGCGCCAGCAGTGAGCAGGGGATAGGCGAGCAGTACTTC. It is translated as CASSEQGIGEQYF. V is TRBV10-2 and J is TRBJ2-7, with a tentative D call TRBD1 (6 bases). CDR1 is WSHSY, CDR2 SAAADI, per germline. V was trimmed by 2 bases and J by 6 bases, leaving 11 bases between them. CDR3 length: 13 amino acids.

The chain uses TRBV27 and TRBJ2-7; tentatively, D is TRBD1 (5 bases). CDR3 length: 12 amino acids. CDR1 and CDR2 from the germline V gene are MNHEY and SMNVEV (reference sequence). The germline V and J ends were trimmed by 4 bases and 5 bases, with 9 bases remaining between them. Here the CDR3 DNA reads TGTGCCAGCAGTTCCCAGGGCCACGAGCAGTACTTC. Translation: CASSSQGHEQYF.

This clone was detected only once. This chain uses TRBV7-9 with TRBJ1-6, with a weak D call TRBD1 (5 bases). The germline CDR1 and CDR2 sequences are SEHNR and FQNEAQ (reference sequence). Trimming removed 1 base from V and 8 bases from J, with 9 bases in between. The CDR3 contains 14 residues. In DNA, the CDR3 is TGTGCCAGCAGCTTAGGAGTAGGGGATTCACCCCTCCACTTT. Translated, it gives CASSLGVGDSPLHF.

This chain connects TRBV9 to TRBJ2-2; no clear D. Looked up from germline, CDR1 is SGDLS and CDR2 is YYNGEE. The CDR3 has 14 residues. The V end was cut by 0 bases, the J end by 3 bases, with 6 bases between. CDR3 amino acids: CASSVAPHTGELFF. The CDR3 coding sequence is TGTGCCAGCAGCGTAGCACCACACACCGGGGAGCTGTTTTTT.

V is TRBV4-1 and J is TRBJ1-5; D is perhaps TRBD1 (6 bases). Germline assignment: CDR1 MGHRA and CDR2 YSYEKL. The CDR3 contains 15 residues. Trimming cost V 5 bases and J 9 bases, with 20 bases left between them. CDR3 DNA: TGCGCCAGCAGCGCACTCCCAGGGGCCGATGGGCCCCAGCATTTT. Protein sequence: CASSALPGADGPQHF.

The chain combines TRBV6-1 with TRBJ1-4; D is ambiguous. This CDR3 has 17 residues. Deletions cut 1 base from V and 0 bases from J, with 12 bases between. Germline CDR1 reads MNHNS; CDR2 reads SASEGT. The CDR3 is CASSEVGRLTTNEKLFF. The CDR3 DNA sequence: TGTGCCAGCAGTGAAGTAGGCAGACTAACAACTAATGAAAAACTGTTTTTT.